This TCR beta chain was captured by sequencing in a study of CD4+ T cells in melanoma. With regard to this clone: Its matching antigen is unknown.

Data came from immunoSEQ multiplex PCR; TCRdb stores just in-frame clones and leaves some out. The sample yields around 12,000 clones, less than 70% seen once. There are 11 residues in the CDR3. The junction had 1 base not matched to a gene; V was cut back by 7 bases and J by 6 bases. Per germline, CDR1 SQVTM and CDR2 ANQGSEA. Whole-study results and caveats: A reported correlation linked neoantigen-specific CD4+ T cells to CD8+, macrophage and B cell function. Neoantigen-specific CD4+ T cells in melanoma reportedly had diverse differentiation states.

The sample was cells from a culture (not recorded whether cultured in vitro). The rearrangement links TRBV29-1 to TRBJ2-3, with TRBD2 matching 10 bases. This clonotype originated in a human donor with melanoma. The CDR3 region is CSGTSGDTQYF. CDR3 nucleotide sequence: TGCAGCGGGACTAGCGGCGATACGCAGTATTTT.